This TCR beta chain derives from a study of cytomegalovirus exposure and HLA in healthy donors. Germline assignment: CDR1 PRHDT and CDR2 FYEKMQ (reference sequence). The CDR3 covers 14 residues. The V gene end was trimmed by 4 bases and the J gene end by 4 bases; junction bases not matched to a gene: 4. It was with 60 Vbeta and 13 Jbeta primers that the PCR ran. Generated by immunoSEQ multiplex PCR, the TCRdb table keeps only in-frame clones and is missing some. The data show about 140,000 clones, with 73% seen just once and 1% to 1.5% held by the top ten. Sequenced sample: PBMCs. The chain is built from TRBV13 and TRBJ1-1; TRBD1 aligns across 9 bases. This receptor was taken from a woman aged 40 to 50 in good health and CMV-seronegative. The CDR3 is CASSSTGGGTEAFF. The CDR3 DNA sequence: TGTGCCAGCAGCTCGACAGGGGGTGGCACTGAAGCTTTCTTT.